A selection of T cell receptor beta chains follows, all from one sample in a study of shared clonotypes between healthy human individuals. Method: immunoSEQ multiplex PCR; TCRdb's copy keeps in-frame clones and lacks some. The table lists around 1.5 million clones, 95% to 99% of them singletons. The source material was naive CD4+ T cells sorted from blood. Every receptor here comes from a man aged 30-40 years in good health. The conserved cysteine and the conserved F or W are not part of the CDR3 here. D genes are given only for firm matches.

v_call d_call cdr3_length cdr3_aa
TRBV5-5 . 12 ASSLRLPAYEQY
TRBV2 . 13 ASAGRGANTGELF
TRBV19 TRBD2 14 ASSIDHRSGGETQY
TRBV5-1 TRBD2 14 ASKLAGASGADTQY
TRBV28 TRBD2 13 ASSQRTSGRETQY
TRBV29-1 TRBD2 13 SVQESGRGTDTQY
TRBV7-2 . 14 ASSLAAAYYQETQY
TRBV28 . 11 ASRGRESQPQH
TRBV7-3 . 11 ASSLGQNNEQF
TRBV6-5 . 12 ASRKGRTLEKLF
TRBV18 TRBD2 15 ASSPLRLADHTGELF
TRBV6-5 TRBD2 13 ASSSSLAGGYEQY
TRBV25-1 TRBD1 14 ASSAQSGTGAYEQY
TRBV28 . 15 ASSLPLLGTGANVLT
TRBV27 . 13 ASSLIGSNTGELF
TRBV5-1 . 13 ASSRDVATNEKLF
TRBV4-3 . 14 ASSQDLTGSGNTIY
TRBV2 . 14 ASSEAARAGGNEQF
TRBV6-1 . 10 ASTPGLYGYT
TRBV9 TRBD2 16 ASSVALLVAGAFNEQF
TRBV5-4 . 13 ASSWGFTNTGELF
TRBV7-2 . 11 ASSLESTYGYT
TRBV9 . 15 ASSVGGTGTLQNIQY
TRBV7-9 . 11 ASSLQVNTEAF
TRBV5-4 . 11 ASSLGKGETQY
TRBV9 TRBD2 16 ASSVGRASGSATGELF
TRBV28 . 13 ASRQYVGASYEQY
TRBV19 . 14 ASSRGTLERTDTQY
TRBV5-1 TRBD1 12 ASSSGTGQETQY
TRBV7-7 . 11 ASSPSAGNEQF
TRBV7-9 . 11 ASSSYTNTEAF
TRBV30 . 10 AWLGLYNEQF
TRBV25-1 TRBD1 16 ASSESGTAPSNTGELF
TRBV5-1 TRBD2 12 ASSATSGLWEQY
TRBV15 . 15 ATSRDRAGEGLGTIY
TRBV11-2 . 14 ASSLVQLSGANVLT
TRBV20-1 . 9 SANIVYEQY
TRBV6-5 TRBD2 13 ASSPYSGSSYEQY
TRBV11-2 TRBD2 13 ASSLVAGGPYEQY
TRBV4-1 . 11 ASSQETNQPQH
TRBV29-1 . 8 SSGGETQY
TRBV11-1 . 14 ASRRSGTPFTGELF
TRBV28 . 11 ASKSGTTGELF
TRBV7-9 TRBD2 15 ASSSRPGTSGRNEQF
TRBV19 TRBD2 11 ASNGRLGGWQF
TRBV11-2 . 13 ASSSDSLSGNTIY
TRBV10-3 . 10 AISDGGNEQF
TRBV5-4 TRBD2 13 ASSVDASGRETQY